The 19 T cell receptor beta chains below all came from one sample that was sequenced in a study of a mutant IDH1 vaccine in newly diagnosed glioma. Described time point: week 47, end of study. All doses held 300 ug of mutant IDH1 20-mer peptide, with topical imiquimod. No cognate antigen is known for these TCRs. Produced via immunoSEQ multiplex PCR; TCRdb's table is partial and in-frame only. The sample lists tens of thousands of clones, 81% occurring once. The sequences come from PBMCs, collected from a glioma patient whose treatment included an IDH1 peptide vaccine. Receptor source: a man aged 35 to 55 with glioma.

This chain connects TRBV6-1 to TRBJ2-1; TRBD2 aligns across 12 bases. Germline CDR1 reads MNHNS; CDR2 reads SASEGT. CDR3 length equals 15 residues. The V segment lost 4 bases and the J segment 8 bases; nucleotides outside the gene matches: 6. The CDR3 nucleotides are TGTGCCAGCAGTGGGTCTAGCGGGGGGGCGTATGAGCAGTTCTTC. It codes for CASSGSSGGAYEQFF.

CDR3 coding DNA: TGTGCCAGCAGTTACCAAGGACACCCGAACACTGAAGCTTTCTTT. Translation gives CASSYQGHPNTEAFF. The chain links TRBV6-6 to TRBJ1-1; possible D gene TRBD1, 5 bases. V lost 2 bases to trimming and J lost 1 base, with 11 bases between them. This CDR3 is built from 15 residues. The germline gives CDR1 MNHNY, CDR2 SVGAGI (reference sequence).

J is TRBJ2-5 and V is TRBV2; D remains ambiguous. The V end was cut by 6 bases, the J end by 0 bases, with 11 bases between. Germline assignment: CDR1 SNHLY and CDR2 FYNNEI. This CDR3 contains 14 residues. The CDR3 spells CASSPTGYQETQYF. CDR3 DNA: TGTGCCAGCAGCCCGACCGGGTACCAAGAGACCCAGTACTTC.

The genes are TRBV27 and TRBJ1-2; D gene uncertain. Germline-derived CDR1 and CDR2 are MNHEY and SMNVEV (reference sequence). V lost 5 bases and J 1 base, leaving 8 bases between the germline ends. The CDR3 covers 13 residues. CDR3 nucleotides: TGTGCCAGCAGTACCCAGGTTAACTATGGCTACACCTTC. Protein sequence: CASSTQVNYGYTF.

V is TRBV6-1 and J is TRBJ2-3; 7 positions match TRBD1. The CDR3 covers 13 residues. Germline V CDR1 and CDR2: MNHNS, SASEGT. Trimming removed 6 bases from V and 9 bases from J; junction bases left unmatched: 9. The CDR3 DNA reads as TGTGCCAGCAGACCCGCAGGGGGAGAAACGCAGTATTTT. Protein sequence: CASRPAGGETQYF.

The CDR3: CSAREGIYEQYF. CDR3 nucleotides: TGCAGCGCGAGGGAGGGTATCTACGAGCAGTACTTC. V gene TRBV29-1 combines with J gene TRBJ2-7; TRBD2 matches at 7 bases. The CDR3 spans 12 residues. V dropped 7 bases and J dropped 3; count of bases not matched to a gene: 6. Germline assignment: CDR1 SQVTM and CDR2 ANQGSEA.

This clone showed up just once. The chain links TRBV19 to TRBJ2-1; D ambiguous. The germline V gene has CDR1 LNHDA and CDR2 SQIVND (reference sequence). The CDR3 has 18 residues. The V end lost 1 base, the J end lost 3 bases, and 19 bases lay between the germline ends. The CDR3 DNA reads TGTGCCAGTAGTATAGCCTCCGGAACCGGTAACCGCTACAATGAGCAGTTCTTC. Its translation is CASSIASGTGNRYNEQFF. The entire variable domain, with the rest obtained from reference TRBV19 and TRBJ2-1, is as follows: DGGITQSPKYLFRKEGQNVTLSCEQNLNHDAMYWYRQDPGQGLRLIYYSQIVNDFQKGDIAEGYSVSREKKESFPLTVTSAQKNPTAFYLCASSIASGTGNRYNEQFFGPGTRLTVL.

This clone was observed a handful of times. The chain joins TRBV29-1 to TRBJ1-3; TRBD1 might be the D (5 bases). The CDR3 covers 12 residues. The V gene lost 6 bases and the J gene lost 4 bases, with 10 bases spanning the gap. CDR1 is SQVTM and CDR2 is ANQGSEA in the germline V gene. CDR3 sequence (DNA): TGCAGCGTGGGAGGGGTCGGAAACACCATATATTTT. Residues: CSVGGVGNTIYF. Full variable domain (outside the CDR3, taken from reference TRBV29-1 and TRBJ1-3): SAVISQKPSRDICQRGTSLTIQCQVDSQVTMMFWYRQQPGQSLTLIATANQGSEATYESGFVIDKFPISRPNLTFSTLTVSNMSPEDSSIYLCSVGGVGNTIYFGEGSWLTVV.

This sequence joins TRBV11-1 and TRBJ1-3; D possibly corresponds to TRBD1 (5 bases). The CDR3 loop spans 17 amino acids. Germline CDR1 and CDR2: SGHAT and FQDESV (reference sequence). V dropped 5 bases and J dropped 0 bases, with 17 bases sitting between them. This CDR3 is CASSPDGGLLSGNTIYF. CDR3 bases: TGTGCCAGCAGCCCAGACGGGGGACTCCTCTCTGGAAACACCATATATTTT.

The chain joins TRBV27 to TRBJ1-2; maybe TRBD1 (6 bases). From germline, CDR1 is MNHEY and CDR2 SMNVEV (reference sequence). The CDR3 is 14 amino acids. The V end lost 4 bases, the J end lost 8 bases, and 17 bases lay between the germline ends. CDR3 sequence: CASSSQGPGWGYTF. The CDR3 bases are TGTGCCAGCAGTTCTCAGGGGCCCGGATGGGGCTACACCTTC.

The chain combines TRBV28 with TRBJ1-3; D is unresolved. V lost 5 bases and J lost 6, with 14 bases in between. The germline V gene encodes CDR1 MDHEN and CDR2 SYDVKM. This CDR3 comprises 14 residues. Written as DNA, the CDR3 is TGTGCCAGCAGTAACCGAGGTCTAATAAACACCATATATTTT. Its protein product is CASSNRGLINTIYF.

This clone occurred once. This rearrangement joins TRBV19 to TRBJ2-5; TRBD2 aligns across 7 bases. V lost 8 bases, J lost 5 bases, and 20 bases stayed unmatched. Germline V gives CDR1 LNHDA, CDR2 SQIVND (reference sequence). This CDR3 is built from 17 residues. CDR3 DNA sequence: TGTGCCAGTCGAAAAGTGGCGGGACTACAGGCTCGGGAGACCCAGTACTTC. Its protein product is CASRKVAGLQARETQYF.

The DNA of the CDR3 is TGTGCCAGCAGTTACGTCGGGGGGGGCTGGAATCAGCCCCAGCATTTT. It encodes CASSYVGGGWNQPQHF. This chain uses TRBV6-6 with TRBJ1-5; possibly TRBD1 for D (6 bases). CDR1 is MNHNY and CDR2 is SVGAGI in the germline V gene (reference sequence). V was trimmed by 2 bases and J by 4 bases, leaving 15 bases between them. This CDR3 is built from 16 residues.

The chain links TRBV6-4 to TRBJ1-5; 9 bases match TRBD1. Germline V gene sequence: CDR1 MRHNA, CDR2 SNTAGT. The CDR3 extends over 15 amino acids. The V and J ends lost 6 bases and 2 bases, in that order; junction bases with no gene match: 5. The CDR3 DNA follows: TGTGCCAGCAGCGAGACAGGGGGAGGCAATCAGCCCCAGCATTTT. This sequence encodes CASSETGGGNQPQHF.

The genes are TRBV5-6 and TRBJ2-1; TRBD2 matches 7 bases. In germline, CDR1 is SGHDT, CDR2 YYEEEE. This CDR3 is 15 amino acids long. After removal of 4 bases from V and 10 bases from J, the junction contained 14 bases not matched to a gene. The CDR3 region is CASSPRVSGFGEQFF. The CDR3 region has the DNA TGTGCCAGCAGCCCCCGGGTTAGCGGGTTTGGCGAGCAGTTCTTC.

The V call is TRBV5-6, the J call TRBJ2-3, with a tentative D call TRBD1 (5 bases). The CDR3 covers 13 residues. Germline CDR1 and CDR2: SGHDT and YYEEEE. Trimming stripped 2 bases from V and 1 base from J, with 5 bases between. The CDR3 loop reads CASSFRGTDTQYF. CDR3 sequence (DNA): TGTGCCAGCAGCTTCAGGGGCACAGATACGCAGTATTTT.

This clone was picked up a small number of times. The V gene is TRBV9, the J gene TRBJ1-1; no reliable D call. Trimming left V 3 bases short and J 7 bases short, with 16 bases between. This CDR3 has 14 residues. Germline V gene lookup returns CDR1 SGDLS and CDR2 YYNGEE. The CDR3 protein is CASSARDYELEAFF. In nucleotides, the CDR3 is TGTGCCAGCAGCGCCCGAGATTACGAACTTGAAGCTTTCTTT. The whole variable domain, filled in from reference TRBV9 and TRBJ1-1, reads DSGVTQTPKHLITATGQRVTLRCSPRSGDLSVYWYQQSLDQGLQFLIQYYNGEERAKGNILERFSAQQFPDLHSELNLSSLELGDSALYFCASSARDYELEAFFGQGTRLTVV.

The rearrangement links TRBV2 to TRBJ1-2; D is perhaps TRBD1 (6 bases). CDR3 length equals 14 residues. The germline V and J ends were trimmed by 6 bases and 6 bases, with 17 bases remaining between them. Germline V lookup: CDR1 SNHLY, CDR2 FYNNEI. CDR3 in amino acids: CASRPGDLRNGYTF. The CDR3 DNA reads TGTGCCAGCAGACCAGGGGACCTCAGGAATGGCTACACCTTC.

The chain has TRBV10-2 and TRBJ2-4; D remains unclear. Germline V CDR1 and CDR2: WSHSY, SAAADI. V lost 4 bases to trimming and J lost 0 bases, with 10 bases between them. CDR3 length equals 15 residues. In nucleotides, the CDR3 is TGCGCCAGCAGTGGGGTGGGTTTAGCCAAAAACATTCAGTACTTC. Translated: CASSGVGLAKNIQYF.